Each of the 9 T cell receptor beta chains below was sequenced from the same sample in a study of shared clonotypes between healthy human individuals. Sequencing used immunoSEQ multiplex PCR; TCRdb keeps in-frame clones, though not all of them. The sample lists over a million clones, about 84% seen once, with roughly 0.61% in the top ten. Sequencing was carried out using memory CD4+ T cells from PBMCs. The subset is: CD45RA-negative fraction. The origin of the receptors is a man between 18 and 29 years old in good health. Some clones in this sample may be carry-over from other donors' samples.

The CDR3 loop reads CASSQDSLSRSSGGYTF. Here the CDR3 DNA reads TGCGCCAGCAGCCAAGATAGCCTCAGCAGGTCTTCCGGAGGCTACACCTTC. This chain connects TRBV4-1 to TRBJ1-2; D ambiguous. Germline values: CDR1 MGHRA, CDR2 YSYEKL. The CDR3 totals 17 residues. Trimming took 0 bases from V and 8 from J, leaving 22 bases between them.

The sample holds many counts of this clone. Other DNA sequences within the sample encode an identical CDR3. The gene calls are TRBV5-1 and TRBJ1-4, with D uncertain. The V end was cut by 0 bases, the J end by 5 bases, with 5 bases between. In germline, CDR1 is SGHRS, CDR2 YFSETQ. The CDR3 is 13 amino acids. The CDR3 bases are TGCGCCAGCAGCTTGGAGGCAAATGAAAAACTGTTTTTT. It specifies CASSLEANEKLFF. Full variable domain (rest looked up from reference TRBV5-1 and TRBJ1-4): KAGVTQTPRYLIKTRGQQVTLSCSPISGHRSVSWYQQTPGQGLQFLFEYFSETQRNKGNFPGRFSGRQFSNSRSEMNVSTLELGDSALYLCASSLEANEKLFFGSGTQLSVL.

The V gene is TRBV25-1, the J gene TRBJ2-5; D is uncertain. Germline CDR1 and CDR2: MGHDK and SYGVNS. Trimming removed 8 bases at V and 5 bases at J, with 9 bases between. CDR3 length equals 11 residues. CDR3 amino acids: CASSKMETQYF. As DNA, the CDR3 is TGTGCCAGCTCCAAAATGGAGACCCAGTACTTC.

In DNA, the CDR3 is TGTGCCAGCAGCTTGGGGACCACGGGTGGAGATACGCAGTATTTT. This codes for CASSLGTTGGDTQYF. This sequence joins TRBV5-4 and TRBJ2-3, with D hard to call. Germline lookup yields CDR1 SGHNT and CDR2 YYREEE (reference sequence). The CDR3 spans 15 residues. Trimming took 0 bases from V and 5 from J, leaving 13 bases between them.

CDR3 sequence (DNA): TGTGCCAGCAGCCAAAGACGGACAGGGAATGCGAACACTGAAGCTTTCTTT. It encodes CASSQRRTGNANTEAFF. The chain uses TRBV5-6 and TRBJ1-1; 8 bases match TRBD1. Germline CDR1 SGHDT, CDR2 YYEEEE. Germline trimming cut 4 bases from V and 1 base from J; bases unmatched to any gene: 12. The CDR3 sequence is 17 residues long. The full variable domain, rest sourced from reference TRBV5-6 and TRBJ1-1, is DAGVTQSPTHLIKTRGQQVTLRCSPKSGHDTVSWYQQALGQGPQFIFQYYEEEERQRGNFPDRFSGHQFPNYSSELNVNALLLGDSALYLCASSQRRTGNANTEAFFGQGTRLTVV.

As to this clone: The same CDR3 also results from other DNA sequences found in this sample. The chain joins TRBV18 to TRBJ1-1, with TRBD1 matching 8 bases. Trimming removed 3 bases from V and 3 bases from J; junction bases left unmatched: 3. This CDR3 is 14 amino acids long. Looked up from germline, CDR1 is KGHSH and CDR2 is LQKENI. CDR3 residues: CASSPTTGDTEAFF. The CDR3 DNA reads TGTGCCAGCTCACCTACGACAGGGGACACTGAAGCTTTCTTT.

Of note for this clone: A read error may account for a junction end that differs from germline. This chain connects TRBV12-5 to TRBJ2-2; 9 bases match TRBD1. CDR1 and CDR2 (germline): LGHNT, FRNRAP. The CDR3 extends over 17 amino acids. This CDR3 reads CASALDRGLSNPGELFF. CDR3 coding DNA: TGTGCTAGTGCCCTGGACAGGGGACTTTCGAACCCCGGGGAGCTGTTTTTT.

V is TRBV5-6 and J is TRBJ2-1, with D unresolved. V lost 2 bases to trimming and J lost 7 bases, with 19 bases between them. Germline CDR1 and CDR2: SGHDT and YYEEEE. The CDR3 runs 16 residues. The CDR3 DNA is TGTGCCAGCAGCTTTTGGGTGCAGGCCGTGTTGAATGAGCAGTTCTTC. Its translation is CASSFWVQAVLNEQFF. Supplemented by reference TRBV5-6 and TRBJ2-1, the full variable domain reads DAGVTQSPTHLIKTRGQQVTLRCSPKSGHDTVSWYQQALGQGPQFIFQYYEEEERQRGNFPDRFSGHQFPNYSSELNVNALLLGDSALYLCASSFWVQAVLNEQFFGPGTRLTVL.

The rearrangement joins TRBV9 to TRBJ2-4; tentative D call: TRBD2 (7 bases). Trimming left V 4 bases short and J 5 bases short, with 16 bases between. Germline V gives CDR1 SGDLS, CDR2 YYNGEE. The CDR3 is 15 amino acids. The CDR3 DNA reads as TGTGCCAGCAGCTCGGGGGGCGCAGGGGAAAACATTCAGTACTTC. Translating it yields CASSSGGAGENIQYF.